Only a few counts were recorded for the clone carrying this TCR beta chain. The antigen is undetermined. The CDR3 consists of 15 residues. The germline V gene has CDR1 MDHEN and CDR2 SYDVKM. The V segment lost 3 bases and the J segment 6 bases; nucleotides outside the gene matches: 5. This sample is drawn from a study of regulatory T cells in long-lasting Graves disease. On the study more broadly: Over 5 years on antithyroid drugs plus positive TSH receptor antibodies marked Graves' disease as persistent.

The study's findings and limits: Persistent patients shared more public clonotypes (about 2,700) than newly diagnosed patients (about 970). Among samples with persistent disease, TRBV28, TRBJ1-2 and TRBJ2-5 were favored.

Time point reported: persistent/refractory GD, antithyroid drugs over 5 years with positive TRAb. PBMCs provided the RNA from which the TCR library was made. Doctors identified Graves' disease using the American Thyroid Association guidelines. HTBI primers from iRepertoire and Arm-PCR of CDR3 regions yielded the TCR beta libraries. TCRdb used MiXCR to reprocess the multiplex PCR reads, holding one entry per CDR3 protein. The sample records 500,000 to 700,000 distinct CDR3 sequences, approximately 31% being singletons. Specimen: peripheral blood mononuclear cells (PBMCs), collected when the disease was refractory, from a patient treated with antithyroid drugs. The sequence was obtained from a female donor with Graves disease. The chain uses TRBV28 and TRBJ1-6; TRBD1 agrees at 7 bases. The chain's CDR3 is CASSFPGTVNSPLHF. CDR3 coding DNA: TGTGCCAGCAGTTTCCCCGGGACAGTTAATTCACCCCTCCACTTT. The full variable domain, its missing parts supplied by reference TRBV28 and TRBJ1-6, is DVKVTQSSRYLVKRTGEKVFLECVQDMDHENMFWYRQDPGLGLRLIYFSYDVKMKEKGDIPEGYSVSREKKERFSLILESASTNQTSMYLCASSFPGTVNSPLHFGNGTRLTVT.